The rows below give T cell receptor beta chains drawn from one sample of a study of control samples from healthy donors and cancer patients. Profiled with immunoSEQ multiplex PCR; TCRdb holds only in-frame clones, not every one. Of over 120,000 clones in the sample, roughly 94% were seen once. The sample was PBMCs. The receptors were gathered from a man aged 55 to 70 with colorectal cancer. Each CDR3 is given with its conserved first and last residue. Fields, in order: V gene, clone size, D gene, J gene, CDR3 protein, CDR3 DNA. The D gene is left open where the match is weak. The listing skips clone size in some rows; elsewhere it reads once, few, many or a size class.

V: TRBV4-1; size: NA; D: TRBD1; J: TRBJ2-1; CDR3: CASSQPDRGVNEQFF; DNA: TGCGCCAGCAGCCAGCCGGACAGGGGGGTCAATGAGCAGTTCTTC
V: TRBV9; size: NA; D: NA; J: TRBJ1-2; CDR3: CASSGDPTVPGYTF; DNA: TGTGCCAGCAGCGGCGATCCGACAGTTCCTGGCTACACCTTC
V: TRBV6-1; size: NA; D: NA; J: TRBJ2-3; CDR3: CASSEVEDTQYF; DNA: TGTGCCAGCAGTGAAGTGGAAGATACGCAGTATTTT
V: TRBV5-4; size: NA; D: TRBD1; J: TRBJ2-7; CDR3: CASSLGTGGRYEQYF; DNA: TGTGCCAGCAGCTTGGGGACAGGGGGTCGATACGAGCAGTACTTC
V: TRBV5-1; size: NA; D: TRBD1; J: TRBJ1-1; CDR3: CASSLVATGGAEAFF; DNA: TGCGCCAGCAGCTTGGTGGCTACAGGGGGCGCCGAAGCTTTCTTT
V: TRBV19; size: NA; D: TRBD1; J: TRBJ1-2; CDR3: CASSRDRGLGYGYTF; DNA: TGTGCCAGTAGTCGGGACAGGGGGCTCGGCTATGGCTACACCTTC
V: TRBV30; size: NA; D: NA; J: TRBJ2-7; CDR3: CAWSPGPYEQYF; DNA: TGTGCCTGGAGTCCGGGACCCTACGAGCAGTACTTC
V: TRBV24-1; size: once; D: NA; J: TRBJ2-3; CDR3: CATSDSGTGDTQYF; DNA: TGTGCCACCAGTGATTCCGGGACGGGGGATACGCAGTATTTT
V: TRBV5-6; size: NA; D: NA; J: TRBJ1-2; CDR3: CASSWGRGNGYTF; DNA: TGTGCCAGCAGTTGGGGGAGGGGGAATGGCTACACCTTC
V: TRBV6-1; size: NA; D: NA; J: TRBJ2-1; CDR3: CASSERPSSYNEQFF; DNA: TGTGCCAGCAGTGAGCGGCCGAGCTCCTACAATGAGCAGTTCTTC
V: TRBV10-3; size: NA; D: NA; J: TRBJ1-1; CDR3: CAISDKAAGQGSEAFF; DNA: TGTGCCATCAGTGATAAGGCCGCAGGGCAAGGATCTGAAGCTTTCTTT
V: TRBV9; size: NA; D: TRBD2; J: TRBJ2-3; CDR3: CASSKRRSGGKYTDTQYF; DNA: TGTGCCAGCAGCAAGCGGCGTAGCGGGGGGAAGTACACAGATACGCAGTATTTT
V: TRBV7-2; size: NA; D: NA; J: TRBJ2-3; CDR3: CASSPGVSTDTQYF; DNA: TGTGCCAGCAGCCCCGGGGTGAGCACAGATACGCAGTATTTT
V: TRBV7-6; size: NA; D: NA; J: TRBJ2-3; CDR3: CASSPMGGDTQYF; DNA: TGTGCCAGCAGCCCCATGGGGGGAGATACGCAGTATTTT
V: TRBV11-2; size: once; D: NA; J: TRBJ1-4; CDR3: CASSLASGSEKLFF; DNA: TGTGCCAGCAGCTTAGCGTCGGGGAGTGAAAAACTGTTTTTT
V: TRBV4-2; size: NA; D: TRBD2; J: TRBJ2-1; CDR3: CASSQERTGGQDEQFF; DNA: TGTGCCAGCAGCCAAGAGCGGACGGGGGGGCAAGATGAGCAGTTCTTC
V: TRBV18; size: once; D: NA; J: TRBJ1-1; CDR3: CASSPSRTENTEAFF; DNA: TGTGCCAGCTCACCATCCAGGACAGAGAACACTGAAGCTTTCTTT
V: TRBV29-1; size: NA; D: NA; J: TRBJ1-1; CDR3: CSVPRSGFNTEAFF; DNA: TGCAGCGTGCCCCGTAGTGGATTTAACACTGAAGCTTTCTTT
V: TRBV5-4; size: NA; D: TRBD2; J: TRBJ2-5; CDR3: CASSSLLAGVPETQYF; DNA: TGTGCCAGCAGCAGCCTACTAGCGGGGGTTCCAGAGACCCAGTACTTC
V: TRBV13; size: NA; D: TRBD1; J: TRBJ1-1; CDR3: CASSPDSGGTEAFF; DNA: TGTGCCAGCAGCCCCGACTCAGGGGGCACTGAAGCTTTCTTT
V: TRBV30; size: NA; D: TRBD2; J: TRBJ2-1; CDR3: CAWSGLAGNEQFF; DNA: TGTGCCTGGAGCGGACTAGCGGGGAATGAGCAGTTCTTC
V: TRBV25-1; size: NA; D: TRBD1; J: TRBJ1-2; CDR3: CASTRQGDYGYTF; DNA: TGTGCCAGCACCAGGCAGGGGGACTATGGCTACACCTTC
V: TRBV5-1; size: NA; D: NA; J: TRBJ2-5; CDR3: CASSLGGAGQETQYF; DNA: TGCGCCAGCAGCTTGGGGGGAGCGGGACAGGAGACCCAGTACTTC
V: TRBV27; size: NA; D: NA; J: TRBJ2-7; CDR3: CASRQGNSYEQYF; DNA: TGTGCCAGCAGGCAGGGGAACTCCTACGAGCAGTACTTC
V: TRBV10-3; size: NA; D: TRBD2; J: TRBJ2-7; CDR3: CAISTSGGALEQYF; DNA: TGTGCCATCAGTACTAGCGGGGGGGCCCTCGAGCAGTACTTC
V: TRBV30; size: NA; D: NA; J: TRBJ1-2; CDR3: CAWSPGSNYGYTF; DNA: TGTGCCTGGAGTCCAGGGTCTAACTATGGCTACACCTTC
V: TRBV2; size: once; D: NA; J: TRBJ1-1; CDR3: CASSEDMNTEAFF; DNA: TGTGCCAGCAGTGAAGACATGAACACTGAAGCTTTCTTT
V: TRBV7-9; size: once; D: NA; J: TRBJ1-2; CDR3: CASSLAGASGRYTF; DNA: TGTGCCAGCAGCTTAGCGGGGGCCTCGGGGAGATACACCTTC
V: TRBV29-1; size: NA; D: NA; J: TRBJ1-5; CDR3: CSVGGGNQPQHF; DNA: TGCAGCGTCGGGGGAGGCAATCAGCCCCAGCATTTT
V: TRBV24-1; size: NA; D: NA; J: TRBJ2-1; CDR3: CATREGGEQFF; DNA: TGTGCCACCCGAGAGGGGGGGGAGCAGTTCTTC
V: TRBV12-3/TRBV12-4; size: NA; D: NA; J: TRBJ2-7; CDR3: CASSFSTAYEQYF; DNA: TGTGCCAGCAGTTTCTCGACAGCCTACGAGCAGTACTTC
V: TRBV9; size: few; D: NA; J: TRBJ1-5; CDR3: CASSDRDRDQPQHF; DNA: TGTGCCAGCAGCGACCGGGACCGTGATCAGCCCCAGCATTTT
V: TRBV6-2/TRBV6-3; size: NA; D: TRBD1; J: TRBJ2-5; CDR3: CASSYPLGQGKETQYF; DNA: TGTGCCAGCAGTTACCCCCTCGGACAGGGAAAAGAGACCCAGTACTTC
V: TRBV18; size: once; D: NA; J: TRBJ2-1; CDR3: CASSPRRGASSYNEQFF; DNA: TGTGCCAGCTCACCGCGGAGGGGGGCCAGCTCCTACAATGAGCAGTTCTTC
V: TRBV9; size: NA; D: TRBD1; J: TRBJ1-2; CDR3: CASSVATGQGNYGYTF; DNA: TGTGCCAGCAGCGTAGCTACTGGACAGGGGAACTATGGCTACACCTTC
V: TRBV24-1; size: NA; D: NA; J: TRBJ1-5; CDR3: CATSPGGNGNQPQHF; DNA: TGTGCCACCAGCCCCGGGGGTAACGGCAATCAGCCCCAGCATTTT
V: TRBV7-2; size: NA; D: TRBD2; J: TRBJ2-1; CDR3: CASSSRTSGEYNEQFF; DNA: TGTGCCAGCAGCTCCCGGACTAGCGGGGAGTACAATGAGCAGTTCTTC
V: TRBV6-6; size: NA; D: NA; J: TRBJ2-7; CDR3: CASSPSYEQYF; DNA: TGTGCCAGCAGCCCCTCCTACGAGCAGTACTTC
V: TRBV7-2; size: NA; D: TRBD1; J: TRBJ1-2; CDR3: CASSFGTGGYGYTF; DNA: TGTGCCAGCAGCTTTGGGACAGGGGGCTATGGCTACACCTTC
V: TRBV7-9; size: NA; D: NA; J: TRBJ2-2; CDR3: CASSLRGLAINTGELFF; DNA: TGTGCCAGCAGCTTAAGAGGTCTAGCCATTAACACCGGGGAGCTGTTTTTT
V: TRBV2; size: NA; D: TRBD1; J: TRBJ2-7; CDR3: CASNALPGQGSSYEQYF; DNA: TGTGCCAGCAACGCCTTACCGGGACAGGGCTCTTCCTACGAGCAGTACTTC
V: TRBV10-2; size: NA; D: TRBD2; J: TRBJ2-5; CDR3: CASSRLAGGPEETQYF; DNA: TGCGCCAGCAGTAGGCTAGCGGGGGGGCCCGAAGAGACCCAGTACTTC
V: TRBV19; size: NA; D: TRBD1; J: TRBJ2-7; CDR3: CASSIAGGQGYEQYF; DNA: TGTGCCAGTAGTATCGCAGGGGGACAGGGCTACGAGCAGTACTTC
V: TRBV7-9; size: NA; D: NA; J: TRBJ2-2; CDR3: CASSLGTGNTGELFF; DNA: TGTGCCAGCAGCTTAGGGACGGGTAACACCGGGGAGCTGTTTTTT
V: TRBV11-2; size: NA; D: NA; J: TRBJ1-2; CDR3: CASSLGGAYYGYTF; DNA: TGTGCCAGCAGCTTGGGGGGGGCCTATTATGGCTACACCTTC
V: TRBV19; size: NA; D: NA; J: TRBJ1-4; CDR3: CASREGATNEKLFF; DNA: TGTGCCAGTAGGGAGGGGGCAACTAATGAAAAACTGTTTTTT
V: TRBV9; size: NA; D: NA; J: TRBJ2-2; CDR3: CASSVQGTGELFF; DNA: TGTGCCAGCAGCGTACAGGGCACCGGGGAGCTGTTTTTT
V: TRBV15; size: few; D: TRBD1; J: TRBJ2-2; CDR3: CATSYPPGQENTGELFF; DNA: TGTGCCACCAGCTATCCCCCGGGACAGGAAAACACCGGGGAGCTGTTTTTT
V: TRBV12-3/TRBV12-4; size: NA; D: NA; J: TRBJ1-2; CDR3: CASSRMTDGYTF; DNA: TGTGCCAGCAGCCGAATGACAGATGGCTACACCTTC
V: TRBV3-1/TRBV3-2; size: NA; D: NA; J: TRBJ2-7; CDR3: CASSPTGLYEQYF; DNA: TGTGCCAGCAGCCCAACAGGTCTCTACGAGCAGTACTTC
V: TRBV19; size: once; D: NA; J: TRBJ2-1; CDR3: CASSVRDGAYNEQFF; DNA: TGTGCCAGTAGTGTCCGGGACGGAGCCTACAATGAGCAGTTCTTC
V: TRBV2; size: NA; D: TRBD1; J: TRBJ1-1; CDR3: CASAQGVPNTEAFF; DNA: TGTGCCAGCGCTCAGGGGGTTCCGAACACTGAAGCTTTCTTT
V: TRBV12-3/TRBV12-4; size: NA; D: NA; J: TRBJ1-1; CDR3: CATRTLLNTEAFF; DNA: TGTGCCACCCGGACTTTACTGAACACTGAAGCTTTCTTT
V: TRBV27; size: NA; D: TRBD1; J: TRBJ1-2; CDR3: CASRGGTGRTGYTF; DNA: TGTGCCAGCAGGGGGGGGACAGGGCGGACGGGCTACACCTTC